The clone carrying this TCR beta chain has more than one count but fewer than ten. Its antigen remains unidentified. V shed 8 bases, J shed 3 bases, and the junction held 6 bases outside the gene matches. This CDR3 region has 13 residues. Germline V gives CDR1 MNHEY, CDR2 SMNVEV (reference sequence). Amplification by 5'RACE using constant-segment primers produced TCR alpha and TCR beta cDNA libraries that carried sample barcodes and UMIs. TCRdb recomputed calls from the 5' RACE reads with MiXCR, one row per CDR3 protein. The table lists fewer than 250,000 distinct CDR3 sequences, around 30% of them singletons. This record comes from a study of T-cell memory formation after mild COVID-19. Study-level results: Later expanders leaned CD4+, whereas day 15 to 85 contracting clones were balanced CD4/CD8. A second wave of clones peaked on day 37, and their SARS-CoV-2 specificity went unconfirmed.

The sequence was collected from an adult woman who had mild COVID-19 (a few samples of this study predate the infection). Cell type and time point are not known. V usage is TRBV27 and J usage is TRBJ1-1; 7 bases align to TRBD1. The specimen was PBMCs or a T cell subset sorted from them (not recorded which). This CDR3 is CASGYTGDTEAFF. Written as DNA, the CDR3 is TGTGCCAGCGGGTACACAGGGGACACTGAAGCTTTCTTT.